The 31 T cell receptor beta chains listed next were all sequenced from one sample in a study of T-cell reconstitution after alpha-beta-depleted transplantation in children. Broader study findings: Among T cells one year after transplant, newly produced cells accounted for most counts and diversity.

No antigen is known for these receptors. TCRbeta library preparation incorporated unique molecular identifiers. MiXCR was run by TCRdb on the PCR reads, yielding one entry per CDR3 protein. Here the sample spans fewer than 350,000 distinct CDR3 sequences, around 7.1% being singletons. Sequenced material: peripheral blood, taken 360 days after TCRalphabeta/CD19-depleted stem cell transplant. The receptor set was obtained from a female patient aged 2-10 years who had a stem cell transplant for Fanconi anemia, so the T cells may come from the graft donor.

This clonotype was seen at least ten times. J is TRBJ2-7 and V is TRBV28; 9 positions agree with TRBD1. The V gene's germline CDR1 is MDHEN and CDR2 SYDVKM. Trimming took 4 bases from V and 4 from J; bases not matched to a gene: 2. This CDR3 is built from 13 residues. The CDR3 reads CASSSGQGYEQYV. As DNA, the CDR3 is TGTGCCAGCAGTTCCGGACAGGGGTACGAGCAGTACGTC.

This clonotype was picked up a small number of times. The V gene is TRBV5-1, the J gene TRBJ2-1; 13 bases align to TRBD2. Per germline, CDR1 SGHRS and CDR2 YFSETQ. The CDR3 sequence is 15 residues long. V was pared by 1 base and J by 8 bases, with 3 bases of the junction left unmatched. CDR3 sequence: CASSLRGTSGDEQFF. The CDR3 DNA sequence: TGCGCCAGCAGCTTGAGGGGGACTAGCGGGGATGAGCAGTTCTTC. The entire variable domain, with the rest obtained from reference TRBV5-1 and TRBJ2-1, is as follows: KAGVTQTPRYLIKTRGQQVTLSCSPISGHRSVSWYQQTPGQGLQFLFEYFSETQRNKGNFPGRFSGRQFSNSRSEMNVSTLELGDSALYLCASSLRGTSGDEQFFGPGTRLTVL.

V and J are TRBV7-9 and TRBJ2-7; D is ambiguous. Per germline, CDR1 SEHNR and CDR2 FQNEAQ (reference sequence). The V and J ends lost 5 bases and 5 bases respectively, with 16 bases between them. This CDR3 region has 14 residues. The CDR3 is CASSSSPSGNEQYF. The CDR3, as DNA: TGTGCCAGCAGCAGTAGCCCGAGTGGCAACGAGCAGTACTTC. The entire variable domain, with the rest obtained from reference TRBV7-9 and TRBJ2-7, is as follows: DTGVSQNPRHKITKRGQNVTFRCDPISEHNRLYWYRQTLGQGPEFLTYFQNEAQLEKSRLLSDRFSAERPKGSFSTLEIQRTEQGDSAMYLCASSSSPSGNEQYFGPGTRLTVT.

This clonotype was found many times. This chain connects TRBV6-5 to TRBJ1-5; D remains ambiguous. In germline, CDR1 is MNHEY, CDR2 SVGAGI. With 6 bases removed from V and 5 bases from J, the gap between germline ends came to 11 bases. The CDR3 runs to 13 residues. The CDR3, as DNA: TGTGCCAGCAGAATTTCGGAGTATCAGCCCCAGCATTTT. It codes for CASRISEYQPQHF.

This clonotype showed up many times. The V gene is TRBV29-1, the J gene TRBJ2-7; 10 nucleotides line up with TRBD1. Per germline, CDR1 SQVTM and CDR2 ANQGSEA. Germline trimming cut 4 bases from V and 2 bases from J; bases unmatched to any gene: 5. The CDR3 has 14 residues. CDR3 nucleotide sequence: TGCAGCGTTGGGTTGGACAGGGGGGCCTACGAGCAGTACTTC. Translated, it gives CSVGLDRGAYEQYF.

The table lists this clonotype with a few counts. The gene calls are TRBV11-2 and TRBJ1-2, with 8 bases fitting TRBD1. The CDR3 extends over 17 amino acids. Germline assignment: CDR1 SGHAT and CDR2 FQNNGV. V gave up 4 bases and J gave up 0 bases; unmatched junction bases: 10. As DNA, the CDR3 is TGTGCCAGCAGCTCGACCCAGGGGGCCCGAGCTAACTATGGCTACACCTTC. This translates into CASSSTQGARANYGYTF.

With respect to this clonotype: Sequence at one end of the junction differs from germline and may be a read error. The chain uses TRBV2 and TRBJ2-2; D perhaps matches TRBD2 (6 bases). Germline values: CDR1 SNHLY, CDR2 FYNNEI. This CDR3 has 16 residues. The CDR3 loop is CASCEVAGKNTGELFF. CDR3 nucleotides: TGTGCCAGCTGTGAAGTGGCGGGGAAGAACACCGGGGAGCTGTTTTTT. The full variable domain, in which reference TRBV2 and TRBJ2-2 provide the parts outside the CDR3, is EPEVTQTPSHQVTQMGQEVILRCVPISNHLYFYWYRQILGQKVEFLVSFYNNEISEKSEIFDDQFSVERPDGSNFTLKIRSTKLEDSAMYFCASCEVAGKNTGELFFGEGSRLTVL.

This clonotype has at least ten counts. The chain uses TRBV6-5 and TRBJ1-5; D gene unclear. Germline CDR1 is MNHEY and CDR2 is SVGAGI. V lost 5 bases and J lost 2, with 10 bases in between. This CDR3 is 14 amino acids long. In DNA form, the CDR3 reads TGTGCCAGCAGTCCCACGAGGGGCAATCAGCCCCAGCATTTT. The encoded protein is CASSPTRGNQPQHF.

This clonotype appeared many times. The V call is TRBV9, the J call TRBJ2-7; D may be TRBD2 (6 bases). Per the germline V gene, CDR1 is SGDLS and CDR2 is YYNGEE. The ends were cut back, 0 bases at V and 2 bases at J, with 12 bases in the middle. The CDR3 extends over 15 amino acids. Here the CDR3 DNA reads TGTGCCAGCAGCGTAGCTACCGGGAGTACCTACGAGCAGTACTTC. Encoded protein: CASSVATGSTYEQYF.

The sample holds a few counts of this clonotype. J is TRBJ1-1 and V is TRBV5-6, with TRBD1 matching 7 bases. CDR1 is SGHDT, CDR2 YYEEEE, per germline. Trimming at V came to 6 bases and at J to 5 bases, leaving 10 bases not matched to a gene. The CDR3 has 14 amino acids. CDR3 sequence: CASKTPGQLTEAFF. The CDR3 nucleotides are TGTGCCAGCAAAACCCCGGGACAGTTAACTGAAGCTTTCTTT.

This clonotype came up a few times. This chain uses TRBV2 with TRBJ2-2; D is unresolved. CDR1 and CDR2 (germline): SNHLY, FYNNEI. Deletions cut 7 bases from V and 2 bases from J, with 11 bases between. The CDR3 has 14 amino acids. CDR3 sequence: CASTSLTNTGELFF. The CDR3 DNA reads TGTGCCAGCACTTCACTGACTAACACCGGGGAGCTGTTTTTT.

This clonotype has ten or more counts. The chain uses TRBV5-1 and TRBJ1-2, with D hard to call. The V gene's germline CDR1 is SGHRS and CDR2 YFSETQ. CDR3 length: 14 residues. V lost 2 bases and J lost 3, with 11 bases in between. The CDR3 spells CASSFAGGDYGYTF. In DNA, the CDR3 is TGCGCCAGCAGCTTTGCAGGAGGTGACTATGGCTACACCTTC.

The V gene is TRBV2, the J gene TRBJ1-3, with unresolved D. The CDR3 is made up of 13 amino acids. Trimming took off 10 bases at V and 1 base at J, with 11 bases between the two ends. Germline V gene sequence: CDR1 SNHLY, CDR2 FYNNEI. CDR3 in amino acids: CATTSGSGNTIYF. As DNA, the CDR3 is TGTGCCACCACCTCGGGGTCTGGAAACACCATATATTTT.

The chain carries TRBV6-1 and TRBJ2-7; D is perhaps TRBD1 or TRBD2 (5 bases each). V dropped 4 bases and J dropped 0 bases, with 13 bases sitting between them. There are 15 residues in the CDR3. Germline V gene data show CDR1 as MNHNS and CDR2 as SASEGT. As DNA, the CDR3 is TGTGCCAGCAGTGTCTACGGGGCGAGCTCCTACGAGCAGTACTTC. It yields the protein CASSVYGASSYEQYF.

This clonotype came up once. A much larger clone is a single base away; this may be a read error. The chain recombines TRBV28 with TRBJ1-5; 8 bases align to TRBD1. The CDR3 contains 15 residues. Germline CDR1 MDHEN, CDR2 SYDVKM. The CDR3 bases are TGTGCCAGCAGCCGCGCCGCAGGGGGCAATCGGCCCCAGCATTTT. This sequence encodes CASSRAAGGNRPQHF.

This clonotype was seen ten or more times. CDR3 DNA sequence: TGTGCCAGCAGTTTAGCGCTAAGGGGGCGCATCGAGCAGTACTTC. Translating it yields CASSLALRGRIEQYF. The chain combines TRBV12-3 or TRBV12-4 with TRBJ2-7; 7 bases fit TRBD1. The CDR3 is 15 amino acids. Unmatched junction bases numbered 8, after V lost 0 bases and J lost 6 bases.

This clonotype occurred many times. The chain combines TRBV29-1 with TRBJ2-6, with D possibly TRBD2 on 6 matching bases. Germline V lookup: CDR1 SQVTM, CDR2 ANQGSEA. The CDR3 sequence is 17 residues long. V was shortened by 6 bases and J by 2 bases, with 20 bases between the two germline ends. The CDR3 DNA follows: TGCAGCGTGGGGGGTGGGGGGATAGGGCCTGGGGCCAACGTCCTGACTTTC. Its protein product is CSVGGGGIGPGANVLTF. Drawing the rest from reference TRBV29-1 and TRBJ2-6, the complete variable domain is SAVISQKPSRDICQRGTSLTIQCQVDSQVTMMFWYRQQPGQSLTLIATANQGSEATYESGFVIDKFPISRPNLTFSTLTVSNMSPEDSSIYLCSVGGGGIGPGANVLTFGAGSRLTVL.

This clonotype was counted many times. The chain has TRBV7-2 and TRBJ2-7; no clear D gene. This CDR3 is built from 15 residues. Germline V gives CDR1 SGHTA, CDR2 FQGNSA. V was clipped by 6 bases and J by 2 bases, with 17 bases between them. CDR3 amino acids: CASSPDVELPYEQYF. The CDR3 bases are TGTGCCAGCAGTCCAGATGTCGAATTGCCCTACGAGCAGTACTTC.

In this sample, this clonotype turned up many times. The chain employs TRBV5-4 and TRBJ2-7; weak D call: TRBD1 (5 bases). This CDR3 comprises 13 residues. Trimming stripped 2 bases from V and 5 bases from J, with 11 bases between. CDR1 and CDR2 from the germline V gene are SGHNT and YYREEE (reference sequence). The CDR3 region has the DNA TGTGCCAGCAGCTTAGACGGACAAGACGAGCAGTACTTC. Its protein product is CASSLDGQDEQYF.

This clonotype was counted ten times or more. CDR3 protein: CASSFSGTSGNEQFF. The CDR3 bases are TGTGCCAGCAGTTTCTCGGGGACTAGCGGCAATGAGCAGTTCTTC. The V gene is TRBV27, the J gene TRBJ2-1; 11 bases are a match to TRBD2. Trimming at V came to 3 bases and at J to 6 bases, leaving 4 bases not matched to a gene. CDR3 length: 15 residues. Germline CDR1 reads MNHEY; CDR2 reads SMNVEV (reference sequence).

V and J are TRBV5-1 and TRBJ2-7; 7 bases agree with TRBD2. This CDR3 is built from 15 residues. Germline trimming cut 4 bases from V and 2 bases from J; bases unmatched to any gene: 9. CDR1 and CDR2 from the germline V gene are SGHRS and YFSETQ. CDR3 sequence: CASSPSGAIPYEQYF. CDR3 coding DNA: TGCGCCAGCAGCCCAAGCGGGGCAATTCCCTACGAGCAGTACTTC.

V gene TRBV3-1 combines with J gene TRBJ1-6, with TRBD1 matching 9 bases. Germline V gives CDR1 LGHDT, CDR2 YNNKEL (reference sequence). This CDR3 has 16 residues. The J segment lost 9 bases and the V segment lost 1 base, leaving 7 bases of the junction unmatched. CDR3 amino acids: CASSQAAGQGGSPLHF. The CDR3 DNA sequence: TGTGCCAGCAGCCAAGCGGCGGGACAGGGAGGTTCACCCCTCCACTTT. The full variable domain, rest sourced from reference TRBV3-1 and TRBJ1-6, is DTAVSQTPKYLVTQMGNDKSIKCEQNLGHDTMYWYKQDSKKFLKIMFSYNNKELIINETVPNRFSPKSPDKAHLNLHINSLELGDSAVYFCASSQAAGQGGSPLHFGNGTRLTVT.

The chain combines TRBV5-5 with TRBJ1-1; D ambiguous. This CDR3 has 15 residues. Germline CDR1 and CDR2: SGHKS and YYEKEE (reference sequence). V lost 0 bases and J lost 0, with 9 bases in between. This CDR3 is CASSLVEVLNTEAFF. The CDR3 DNA reads TGTGCCAGCAGCTTGGTAGAGGTTCTGAACACTGAAGCTTTCTTT. Combining the CDR3 with reference TRBV5-5 and TRBJ1-1 gives the whole variable domain DAGVTQSPTHLIKTRGQQVTLRCSPISGHKSVSWYQQVLGQGPQFIFQYYEKEERGRGNFPDRFSARQFPNYSSELNVNALLLGDSALYLCASSLVEVLNTEAFFGQGTRLTVV.

This clonotype was seen repeatedly, ten times or more. The chain combines TRBV20-1 with TRBJ2-3; 7 positions match TRBD2. The germline CDR1 and CDR2 sequences are DFQATT and SNEGSKA (reference sequence). V lost 3 bases to trimming and J lost 3 bases; unmatched junction nucleotides: 9. The CDR3 consists of 15 residues. The CDR3 reads CSASSFGGGTDTQYF. The CDR3 bases are TGCAGTGCTAGTAGCTTTGGGGGGGGGACAGATACGCAGTATTTT.

The chain employs TRBV7-8 and TRBJ2-5; 11 bases are a match to TRBD2. CDR1 SGHVS and CDR2 FQNEAQ come from the germline V gene. After removal of 5 bases from V and 6 bases from J, the junction contained 5 bases not matched to a gene. CDR3 length equals 14 residues. CDR3 coding DNA: TGTGCCAGCAGCCCGGGGACTAGCGGAAAGACCCAGTACTTC. Encoded protein: CASSPGTSGKTQYF.

This clonotype was recorded many times. The genes are TRBV12-3 or TRBV12-4 and TRBJ2-7; D is perhaps TRBD2 (6 bases). This CDR3 is 14 amino acids long. V lost 5 bases and J lost 0, with 11 bases in between. This chain's CDR3 is CASSPQGLSYEQYF. The CDR3 region has the DNA TGTGCCAGCAGTCCGCAGGGACTCTCCTACGAGCAGTACTTC.

At least ten counts were recorded for this clonotype. The V gene is TRBV9, the J gene TRBJ2-6; D call uncertain. Trimming cost V 0 bases and J 0 bases, with 4 bases left between them. Germline CDR1 and CDR2: SGDLS and YYNGEE. The CDR3 runs to 15 residues. This CDR3 is CASSVGSSGANVLTF. DNA of the CDR3: TGTGCCAGCAGCGTAGGAAGCTCTGGGGCCAACGTCCTGACTTTC. Variable domain in full (rest from reference TRBV9 and TRBJ2-6): DSGVTQTPKHLITATGQRVTLRCSPRSGDLSVYWYQQSLDQGLQFLIQYYNGEERAKGNILERFSAQQFPDLHSELNLSSLELGDSALYFCASSVGSSGANVLTFGAGSRLTVL.

The CDR3 loop is CSARAPNQPQHF. CDR3 DNA sequence: TGCAGTGCCAGGGCCCCTAATCAGCCCCAGCATTTT. V usage is TRBV20-1 and J usage is TRBJ1-5, with TRBD1 as a possible D gene (5 bases). The CDR3 has 12 amino acids. Germline V gene lookup returns CDR1 DFQATT and CDR2 SNEGSKA (reference sequence). The ends were cut back, 6 bases at V and 4 bases at J, with 10 bases in the middle.

This clonotype has only a few counts. A junction end diverges from the germline sequence, so it may reflect a read error. J is TRBJ2-7 and V is TRBV5-6; 12 nucleotides match TRBD1. This CDR3 region has 12 residues. Germline V gene lookup returns CDR1 SGHDT and CDR2 YYEEEE. The CDR3 is CASSFGTGGLEF. Here the CDR3 DNA reads TGTGCCAGCAGTTTTGGGACAGGGGGCTTAGAATTC.

This clonotype was detected many times. The chain uses TRBV5-1 and TRBJ1-5, with TRBD1 matching over 7 bases. After removal of 0 bases from V and 3 bases from J, the junction contained 6 bases not matched to a gene. CDR3 size: 16 residues. Germline V gives CDR1 SGHRS, CDR2 YFSETQ. The CDR3: CASSLDPQGTNQPQHF. The CDR3 DNA sequence: TGCGCCAGCAGCTTGGATCCACAGGGGACCAATCAGCCCCAGCATTTT.

This clonotype was detected only a few times. V is TRBV20-1 and J is TRBJ1-2; D is unclear. The CDR3 spans 12 residues. Trimming pared 6 bases from V and 9 bases from J, leaving 17 bases between. Germline assignment: CDR1 DFQATT and CDR2 SNEGSKA (reference sequence). The CDR3 protein is CSAQPGSPSYTF. CDR3 bases: TGCAGTGCCCAACCGGGTTCTCCGAGCTACACCTTC.